The clone carrying this T cell receptor (beta chain) was picked up many times. These data are taken from a study of early T cells in non-severe SARS-CoV-2 infection. Tagging with unique molecular identifiers was applied to individual cDNA molecules. TCRdb passed the 5' RACE reads through MiXCR, listing each CDR3 protein once. The data show 29,000 or so distinct CDR3 sequences, around 5.1% seen once. Germline V gives CDR1 MRHNA, CDR2 SNTAGT. Trimming removed 8 bases from V and 1 base from J, with 22 bases in between. CDR3 length: 17 amino acids. The clonotype was recovered from an adult who was a healthcare worker with PCR-confirmed SARS-CoV-2 infection or an uninfected control (not recorded which). Sequencing input: whole blood. The chain carries TRBV6-4 and TRBJ2-3; D might be TRBD2 (7 bases). DNA of the CDR3: TGTGCCAGCTGGATTGGTTTCAGGGGACTACGCACAGATACGCAGTATTTT. Translated, it gives CASWIGFRGLRTDTQYF.